What follows are 9 T cell receptor beta chains derived from one specimen sequenced in a study of T-cell memory formation after mild COVID-19. TCRdb itself ran the 5' RACE reads through MiXCR, one entry per CDR3 protein. This sample has approximately 230,000 distinct CDR3 sequences, with around 17% found just once. Sequenced material: PBMCs or a T cell subset sorted from them (not recorded which). The receptor set was obtained from a young man who had mild COVID-19 (a few samples of this study predate the infection). Cell type and time point are not known.

This clonotype showed up just once. The junction departs from the called germline gene at one end, perhaps through a read error. This chain uses TRBV20-1 with TRBJ2-5, with TRBD2 identical over 10 bases. Germline V lookup: CDR1 DFQATT, CDR2 SNEGSKA (reference sequence). The CDR3 is 15 amino acids. CDR3 nucleotide sequence: TGCCGTGCTGGAACAGCGGGGGGGCCGCTGGAGACCCAGTACTTC. Its protein product is CRAGTAGGPLETQYF.

This clonotype was observed a few times. CDR3 in DNA: TGCGCCAGCAGCCAAGCCTCAGGGATCTCCTACGAGCAGTACTTC. It is translated as CASSQASGISYEQYF. J is TRBJ2-7 and V is TRBV4-1; perhaps TRBD1 as D (5 bases). The CDR3 runs to 15 residues. V was pared by 1 base and J by 0 bases, with 10 bases between. Germline lookup yields CDR1 MGHRA and CDR2 YSYEKL.

The V and J genes are TRBV7-2 and TRBJ2-6; D is ambiguous. CDR3 length: 15 residues. Trimming took 2 bases from V and 0 from J, leaving 5 bases between them. CDR1 and CDR2 (germline): SGHTA, FQGNSA. CDR3 coding DNA: TGTGCCAGCAGCTTAATAGCCTCTGGGGCCAACGTCCTGACTTTC. It specifies CASSLIASGANVLTF.

Only one count was recorded for this clonotype. The chain uses TRBV10-2 and TRBJ2-3; D unclear. Germline loops: CDR1 WSHSY, CDR2 SAAADI. Trimming shortened V by 1 base and J by 1 base, and 3 bases separated the two germline ends. The CDR3 length is 13 residues. In DNA, the CDR3 is TGCGCCAGCAGTGAGTACGGCACAGATACGCAGTATTTT. Translated, it gives CASSEYGTDTQYF.

The V and J genes are TRBV5-4 and TRBJ2-5; D may be TRBD2 (7 bases). The CDR3 spans 16 residues. Germline V gives CDR1 SGHNT, CDR2 YYREEE (reference sequence). V was cut by 4 bases and J by 4 bases, with 20 bases left in between. The CDR3 reads CASSANWGGQAETQYF. CDR3 DNA sequence: TGTGCCAGCAGCGCAAACTGGGGGGGGCAGGCAGAGACCCAGTACTTC.

The chain carries TRBV20-1 and TRBJ2-7; D unclear. Germline values: CDR1 DFQATT, CDR2 SNEGSKA (reference sequence). The CDR3 loop spans 10 amino acids. The V end was cut by 4 bases, the J end by 4 bases, with 5 bases between. The CDR3 here is CSATPYEQYV. CDR3 nucleotide sequence: TGCAGTGCTACACCTTACGAGCAGTACGTC.

This chain connects TRBV4-1 to TRBJ2-7; 9 bases match TRBD1. CDR1 and CDR2 (germline): MGHRA, YSYEKL. The V segment lost 2 bases and the J segment 2 bases; nucleotides outside the gene matches: 1. This CDR3 region has 14 residues. The CDR3 region is CASSQRDRAYEQYF. CDR3 DNA sequence: TGCGCCAGCAGCCAACGGGACAGGGCCTACGAGCAGTACTTC.

There are a few counts of this clonotype. The chain combines TRBV6-2 or TRBV6-3 with TRBJ2-4, with D tentatively TRBD2 (5 bases). The CDR3 spans 14 residues. Germline CDR1 and CDR2: MNHEY and SVGEGT. Trimming left V 8 bases short and J 0 bases short, with 11 bases between. The DNA of the CDR3 is TGTGCCAGCGGAGGAGTTCTAGCCAAAAACATTCAGTACTTC. Amino acid sequence: CASGGVLAKNIQYF.

This clonotype was found a few times. The junction departs from the called germline gene at one end, perhaps through a read error. The chain is built from TRBV24-1 and TRBJ2-1; D is possibly TRBD1 (6 bases). The CDR3 length is 9 residues. Germline V gene lookup returns CDR1 KGHDR and CDR2 SFDVKD. CDR3 amino acids: CATSGYRVF. The CDR3 DNA reads TGTGCCACCAGTGGTTACAGGGTCTTC.